The rows below give T cell receptor beta chains drawn from one sample of a study of blood T cell repertoires in COVID-19. Sequencing was performed with immunoSEQ multiplex PCR; in TCRdb, only in-frame clones are kept and a portion is missing. The profile shows 120,000 to 150,000 clones, 85% of them singletons. Sequenced sample: peripheral blood. Every receptor here comes from a human donor with acute or convalescent COVID-19. The donor label of this sample is uncertain. Both conserved end residues are part of each CDR3. The D gene is left open where the match is weak. Size values are once, few and many counts, or a class for expanded clones, and some rows have none.

-	-	TRBJ1-5	TRBV9	TGTGCCAGCAGCGTAGGCACAGACTATCTCAATCAGCCCCAGCATTTT	CASSVGTDYLNQPQHF
once	-	TRBJ1-1	TRBV3-1/TRBV3-2	TGTGCCAGCATCAGGGGGAACACTGAAGCTTTCTTT	CASIRGNTEAFF
-	TRBD1	TRBJ1-2	TRBV19	TGTGCCAGTACCTACCCGGGACAGATCTATGGCTACACCTTC	CASTYPGQIYGYTF
-	-	TRBJ1-1	TRBV6-1	TGTGCCAGCAGTGAACGGTCGGTAGTGGCTTTCTTT	CASSERSVVAFF
-	TRBD2	TRBJ2-2	TRBV12-5	TGTGCTAGTGGTCCCCCGCGCGGGGCGGGGGCCGGGGAGCTGTTTTTT	CASGPPRGAGAGELFF
-	TRBD2	TRBJ2-1	TRBV29-1	TGCAGCGTAACCCATTCACTAGCGGGGGGTGCTACCAACTCCTACAATGAGCAGTTCTTC	CSVTHSLAGGATNSYNEQFF
-	-	TRBJ1-3	TRBV2	TGTGCCAGCACCGCCGAGGCGGCTGGATCTGGAAACACCATATATTTT	CASTAEAAGSGNTIYF
once	TRBD2	TRBJ2-3	TRBV12-5	TGTGCTAGTGGTTCCAGCGGACTTGCGGGAGGAACTGTAGATACGCAGTATTTT	CASGSSGLAGGTVDTQYF
-	TRBD1	TRBJ1-1	TRBV7-9	TGTGCCAGCACCTTGGAGGGGACAGGGGGACGGTTGAACACTGAAGCTTTCTTT	CASTLEGTGGRLNTEAFF
-	TRBD1	TRBJ1-4	TRBV29-1	TGCAGCGTTGAAGGAGAGGGGACAGATAATGAAAAACTGTTTTTT	CSVEGEGTDNEKLFF
-	-	TRBJ1-3	TRBV4-2	TGTGCCAGCAGCCAAGATACGTCGAGCTCTGGAAACACCATATATTTT	CASSQDTSSSGNTIYF
-	-	TRBJ2-5	TRBV24-1	TGTGCCACCAGTGGAGTGGACTGGACAGAAGAGACCCAGTACTTC	CATSGVDWTEETQYF
-	TRBD1	TRBJ1-6	TRBV4-1	TGCGCCAGCAGCCAAGACGTATTAACAGGGGGCGATTCACCCCTCCACTTT	CASSQDVLTGGDSPLHF
-	-	TRBJ2-7	TRBV29-1	TGCAGCGTTTTGGGCTGGGGAGACTACGAGCAGTACTTC	CSVLGWGDYEQYF
once	TRBD1	TRBJ1-2	TRBV6-1	TGTGCCAGCACCCCGGGGACAGGGAATTGGTATGGCTACACCTTC	CASTPGTGNWYGYTF
-	TRBD2	TRBJ2-2	TRBV2	TGTGCCAGCAGTTTGGGCGGGGGGAACACCGGGGAGCTGTTTTTT	CASSLGGGNTGELFF
-	TRBD1	TRBJ1-2	TRBV5-1	TGCGCCAGCAGCTTAAGACAGGGCGTGACTTTCTATGGCTACACCTTC	CASSLRQGVTFYGYTF